Below are 10 T cell receptor beta chains sequenced from a single sample in a study of CD8 T cells in ankylosing spondylitis (dated by TCRdb to between 2016 and 2019). The library relied on 5' RACE. Reads for this sample came from an Illumina HiSeq 2500. TCRdb redid the processing of the public reads, applying fastp at Q25 and MiXCR, and retained in-frame beta chains. Identical CDR3 proteins give one entry, which carries the most common genes and DNA. The sample data list 30,000 to 35,000 distinct CDR3 sequences, and 30% of these were observed just once. Around 45% of the sample is held by the ten biggest clonotypes. Sequencing used synovial fluid, either unsorted or a sorted T cell fraction (not recorded which). Receptor source: a male donor with ankylosing spondylitis.

The genes are TRBV5-1 and TRBJ1-1; the match to TRBD1 covers 7 bases. Germline-derived CDR1 and CDR2 are SGHRS and YFSETQ. V gave up 7 bases and J gave up 4 bases; unmatched junction bases: 10. This CDR3 comprises 14 residues. CDR3 nucleotide sequence: TGCGCCAGCTTCTCCGACAGGGCAGGCACTGAAGCTTTCTTT. Translating it yields CASFSDRAGTEAFF. The full variable domain, in which reference TRBV5-1 and TRBJ1-1 provide the parts outside the CDR3, is KAGVTQTPRYLIKTRGQQVTLSCSPISGHRSVSWYQQTPGQGLQFLFEYFSETQRNKGNFPGRFSGRQFSNSRSEMNVSTLELGDSALYLCASFSDRAGTEAFFGQGTRLTVV.

This clonotype was seen more than once but under ten times. The J gene is TRBJ2-1, the V gene TRBV11-2, with 14 bases that match TRBD2. The CDR3 is made up of 17 amino acids. V lost 5 bases to trimming and J lost 6 bases; unmatched junction nucleotides: 9. CDR1 and CDR2 (germline): SGHAT, FQNNGV. CDR3 in DNA: TGTGCCAGCAGCAGAACCGGGACTAGCGGGAGAGCCAATGAGCAGTTCTTC. It translates to CASSRTGTSGRANEQFF.

The V call is TRBV11-2, the J call TRBJ2-2; D uncertain. The CDR3 is made up of 15 amino acids. V was pared by 1 base and J by 3 bases, with 9 bases between. The germline V gene has CDR1 SGHAT and CDR2 FQNNGV. The CDR3 DNA reads TGTGCCAGCAGCTTAGTGGGCAGACACACCGGGGAGCTGTTTTTT. Translating it yields CASSLVGRHTGELFF.

This clonotype was seen at least ten times. This sequence joins TRBV3-1 and TRBJ1-2; no firm D call. The CDR3 is 15 amino acids. From germline, CDR1 is LGHDT and CDR2 YNNKEL (reference sequence). V was shortened by 0 bases and J by 1 base, with 9 bases between the two germline ends. CDR3 DNA sequence: TGTGCCAGCAGCCAAGATCCCAGCAGTAACTATGGCTACACCTTC. Translating gives CASSQDPSSNYGYTF.

This sequence joins TRBV7-9 and TRBJ2-1, with D tentatively TRBD1 or TRBD2 (5 bases each). CDR1 is SEHNR and CDR2 is FQNEAQ in the germline V gene (reference sequence). V was cut by 1 base and J by 7 bases, with 11 bases left in between. This CDR3 is built from 14 residues. CDR3 protein: CASSLVSGTNEQFF. The CDR3 DNA is TGTGCCAGCAGCTTAGTTTCAGGGACGAATGAGCAGTTCTTC.

The chain carries TRBV24-1 and TRBJ2-1; unclear D gene. The length of the CDR3 is 17 residues. With 0 bases removed from V and 2 bases from J, the gap between germline ends came to 13 bases. Germline values: CDR1 KGHDR, CDR2 SFDVKD. In nucleotides, the CDR3 is TGTGCCACCAGTGATTTGCGTCCGAATCCCCCCTACAATGAGCAGTTCTTC. Its protein product is CATSDLRPNPPYNEQFF.

This clonotype ranks as medium-sized. This chain connects TRBV15 to TRBJ1-1, with D perhaps matching TRBD1 (5 bases). Trimming took 7 bases from V and 5 from J, leaving 14 bases between them. This CDR3 comprises 13 residues. Germline CDR1 reads LNHNV; CDR2 reads YYDKDF (reference sequence). The CDR3 protein is CATTRGASTEAFF. In DNA, the CDR3 is TGTGCCACCACTCGCGGGGCAAGTACTGAAGCTTTCTTT.

In its sample, this clonotype was seen many times. The V and J genes are TRBV24-1 and TRBJ2-1, with 7 positions matching TRBD2. Germline lookup yields CDR1 KGHDR and CDR2 SFDVKD. The CDR3 covers 17 residues. With V trimmed by 5 bases and J by 3 bases, 12 bases remained unmatched. The CDR3 loop is CATSGPTLAESYNEQFF. The CDR3, as DNA: TGTGCCACCAGTGGCCCCACTCTAGCGGAGAGCTACAATGAGCAGTTCTTC.

The V call is TRBV5-6, the J call TRBJ2-1; 7 bases fit TRBD2. V was pared by 6 bases and J by 0 bases, with 6 bases of the junction left unmatched. Germline V gene data show CDR1 as SGHDT and CDR2 as YYEEEE. There are 15 residues in the CDR3. The DNA of the CDR3 is TGTGCCAGCATCGCGGGCGGGAGCTCCTACAATGAGCAGTTCTTC. It translates to CASIAGGSSYNEQFF.

This chain joins TRBV30 and TRBJ1-1; no definite D call. Between the trimmed V and J ends, which lost 3 bases and 0 bases, there was a span of 14 bases. The germline V gene encodes CDR1 GTSNPN and CDR2 SVGIG (reference sequence). This CDR3 has 15 amino acids. DNA of the CDR3: TGTGCCTGGAGGCCACGGCTAGACATGAACACTGAAGCTTTCTTT. It encodes CAWRPRLDMNTEAFF.